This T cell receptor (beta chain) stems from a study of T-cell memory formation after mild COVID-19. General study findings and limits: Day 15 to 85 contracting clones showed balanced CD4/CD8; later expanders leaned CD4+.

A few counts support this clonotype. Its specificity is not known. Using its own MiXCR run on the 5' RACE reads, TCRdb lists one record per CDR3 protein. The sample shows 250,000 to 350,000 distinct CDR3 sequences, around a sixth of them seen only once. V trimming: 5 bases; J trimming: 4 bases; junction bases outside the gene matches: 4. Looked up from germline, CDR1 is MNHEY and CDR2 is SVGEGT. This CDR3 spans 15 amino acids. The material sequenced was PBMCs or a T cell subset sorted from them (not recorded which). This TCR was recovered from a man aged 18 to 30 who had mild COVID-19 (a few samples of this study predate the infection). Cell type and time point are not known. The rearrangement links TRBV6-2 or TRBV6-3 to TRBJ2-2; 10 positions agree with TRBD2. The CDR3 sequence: CASSALAGVTGELFF. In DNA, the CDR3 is TGTGCCAGCAGTGCCCTAGCGGGGGTCACCGGGGAGCTGTTTTTT.